The 21 T cell receptor delta chains in this list originate from one sample, sequenced in a study of γδ T cells in repeated Plasmodium falciparum infection. TCRdb re-called the multiplex PCR reads with CATT. The data show about 89,000 delta-chain clones, 1.4% seen once. Vgamma9/Vdelta2+ and Vdelta2-negative gammadelta T cells were flow-sorted from PBMC for bulk sequencing. Sequencing was done on a sample of gamma-delta T cells from blood. The source is a pool of human donors (malaria-infected and uninfected, not separated).

The V and J genes are TRDV3 and TRDJ1, with 9 bases matching TRDD3. TCRdb lists no J gene, so it was determined here by aligning the DNA to germline. Germline lookup yields CDR1 TVYSNPD and CDR2 GDNSRS (reference sequence). The junction had 43 bases not matched to a gene; V was cut back by 5 bases and J by 0 bases. This CDR3 has 26 residues. In DNA, the CDR3 is TGTGCCCCTGGAACAAGCTGGCTCAGATGGGGGGGGATGGGGATACGATCCCCCTCGTACACCGATAAACTCATCTTT. Amino acid sequence: CAPGTSWLRWGGMGIRSPSYTDKLIF.

Note on this clone: A read error likely explains why the TCRdb protein, taken from a much larger clone, differs from this DNA's translation at residue 4; the protein shown is translated from the DNA. The chain carries TRDV3 and TRDJ1, with D maybe TRDD2 (5 bases). The germline V gene encodes CDR1 TVYSNPD and CDR2 GDNSRS (reference sequence). V shed 1 base and J shed 1 base, with 19 bases lying between them. This CDR3 is built from 16 residues. CDR3 in amino acids: CAFITFVPLPTDKLIF. CDR3 nucleotide sequence: TGTGCCTTTATTACCTTCGTTCCCCTCCCCACCGATAAACTCATCTTT.

Turning to this clone: A far larger clone is one base from this, pointing to a likely read error. The identical CDR3 is also encoded by other nucleotide sequences in the sample. This sequence joins TRDV1 and TRDJ1; 8 bases are a match to TRDD3. The CDR3 length is 16 residues. CDR1 and CDR2 (germline): TSWWSYY, QGS. The CDR3 DNA reads as TGTGCTCTTGGGGCCAAACCCATCGTACTGGGGGGTAAACTCATCTTC. Its protein is CALGAKPIVLGGKLIF.

Note on this clone: The protein recorded in TCRdb matches a much larger clone and deviates from this DNA's translation at residue 6, suggesting a read error; the protein here is obtained by translating the DNA. The rearrangement links TRDV1 to TRDJ1, with 9 bases lining up with TRDD2. TCRdb supplies no J gene; here it was assigned by aligning the nucleotide sequence to germline. V dropped 4 bases and J dropped 3; count of bases not matched to a gene: 21. This CDR3 has 20 residues. Germline CDR1 TSWWSYY, CDR2 QGS. The CDR3, as DNA: TGTGCTCTTGGGGGGAGATTGGCCTTCCTACGAAGTACTAGGTCCGATAAACTCATCTTT. It encodes CALGGRLAFLRSTRSDKLIF.

The rearrangement links TRDV1 to TRDJ1; 9 bases match TRDD3. Assignment of the J gene here rests on matching the DNA to germline, because TCRdb gives none. Germline CDR1 is TSWWSYY and CDR2 is QGS. There are 18 residues in the CDR3. V lost 2 bases, J lost 1 base, and 11 bases stayed unmatched. The CDR3 region is CALGESRWGMRTTDKLIF. The CDR3 DNA reads TGTGCTCTTGGGGAATCCCGCTGGGGGATGAGGACCACCGATAAACTCATCTTT.

This clone has ten or more counts. This CDR3 is also generated by other DNA sequences in the sample. The J gene is TRDJ1, the V gene TRDV2, with TRDD3 matching over 7 bases. With 0 bases clipped from V and 5 bases from J, the junction kept 8 bases outside the gene matches. Per germline, CDR1 GEAIGNYY and CDR2 EKD. The CDR3 is made up of 15 amino acids. Here the CDR3 reads CACDTVGDDRDKLIF. CDR3 nucleotide sequence: TGTGCCTGTGACACCGTGGGGGACGACAGGGATAAACTCATCTTT.

With regard to this clone: A far larger clone is a single base away, which makes a read error likely. The identical CDR3 is also encoded by other nucleotide sequences in the sample. V is TRDV1 and J is TRDJ1, with 9 bases that match TRDD3. The J gene was missing in TCRdb and was found by matching the end of the DNA to germline. The V segment lost 5 bases and the J segment 0 bases; nucleotides outside the gene matches: 16. Germline V gene data show CDR1 as TSWWSYY and CDR2 as QGS. This CDR3 has 19 amino acids. The CDR3 spells CALGTTKRGYANHTDKLIF. CDR3 nucleotides: TGTGCTCTTGGGACTACCAAGCGGGGATACGCCAACCACACCGATAAACTCATCTTT.

This clone occurred a few times. A read error is likely here: a far larger clone is one base away. At the DNA level, this CDR3 is encoded by other sequences in the same sample as well. The DNA for the CDR3 is TGTGCCTGTGACTGGGGGATTCGCGGGACAGCACAACTCTTCTTT. It codes for CACDWGIRGTAQLFF. The chain is built from TRDV2 and TRDJ2, with 8 bases fitting TRDD3. The J gene was missing in TCRdb and was found by matching the end of the DNA to germline. In germline, CDR1 is GEAIGNYY, CDR2 EKD. Germline trimming cut 3 bases from V and 4 bases from J; bases unmatched to any gene: 6. This CDR3 has 15 amino acids.

This clone was detected a few times. The protein held in TCRdb is that of a much larger clone and does not match this DNA's translation at residue 2, likely because of a read error; the protein shown is translated from the DNA. The chain has TRDV1 and TRDJ2; maybe TRDD3 (6 bases). Germline CDR1 and CDR2: TSWWSYY and QGS. This CDR3 comprises 14 residues. The chain's CDR3 is CSLGGSGSIAQLFF. The CDR3 DNA reads TGTTCTCTTGGGGGCTCCGGATCGATAGCACAACTCTTCTTT.

This clone was detected a few times. This DNA translates differently at residue 6 from the TCRdb protein, which is that of a much larger clone; a read error is likely, and the protein shown is the DNA's own translation. The chain employs TRDV1 and TRDJ1; 7 positions agree with TRDD3. Matching the DNA to germline supplied the J gene, which TCRdb does not give. Germline CDR1 TSWWSYY, CDR2 QGS. Losses at the gene ends were 3 bases for V and 0 bases for J; bases not matched to a gene: 10. The CDR3 length is 17 residues. The CDR3: CALGDAPGGLYTDKLIF. DNA of the CDR3: TGTGCTCTTGGGGACGCCCCTGGGGGTTTGTACACCGATAAACTCATCTTT.

This clone was picked up a small number of times. This likely traces to a read error, being one base from a far larger clone. The sample holds other DNA sequences that translate to the same CDR3. The genes are TRDV1 and TRDJ1, with 11 bases fitting TRDD3. The J gene, absent from TCRdb, was called here by matching the DNA to germline. Germline trimming cut 4 bases from V and 0 bases from J; bases unmatched to any gene: 22. In germline, CDR1 is TSWWSYY, CDR2 QGS. This CDR3 comprises 22 residues. The CDR3 is CALGAPVGPDWGILTYTDKLIF. The CDR3, as DNA: TGTGCTCTTGGGGCCCCTGTTGGGCCAGACTGGGGGATATTGACGTACACCGATAAACTCATCTTT.

Note on this clone: A read error is likely here: a far larger clone is one base away. The identical CDR3 is also encoded by other nucleotide sequences in the sample. J is TRDJ1 and V is TRDV1; D is unclear. The length of the CDR3 is 17 residues. Germline V CDR1 and CDR2: TSWWSYY, QGS. The CDR3: CALGERTLGFPTDKPIF. CDR3 coding DNA: TGTGCTCTTGGGGAGCGTACGTTAGGGTTCCCCACCGATAAACCCATCTTT.

Remarks on this clone: TCRdb records a much larger clone's protein for this DNA, with a difference at residue 24 that likely arises from a read error; the protein given is the translation of the DNA. In DNA form, the CDR3 reads TGTGCTCTTGGGGAACTAGGAGTCAGGAGCTTCCTACGGCTGGGGATGCCACCCAACCCATCCGATAAACCCATCTTT. Encoded protein: CALGELGVRSFLRLGMPPNPSDKPIF. The J gene is uncalled and the V gene is TRDV1; the D call of TRDD3 is as the table states it, not checked on the DNA. This CDR3 comprises 26 residues. Germline V gives CDR1 TSWWSYY, CDR2 QGS.

The table lists this clone with a few counts. This sequence is one base from a far larger clone and is likely a read error. The same CDR3 can be traced to other DNA sequences in this sample. The V and J genes are TRDV1 and TRDJ1; D possibly corresponds to TRDD3 (6 bases). No J gene is reported in TCRdb; it was inferred here by comparing the DNA with germline. CDR1 TSWWSYY and CDR2 QGS come from the germline V gene. Trimming removed 4 bases from V and 0 bases from J, with 30 bases in between. The CDR3 runs 21 residues. CDR3 DNA: TGTGCTCTTGGGGGGCGGCCCTCCCTTAAAACGGGGGACTCGTACACCGATAAACTCATCTTT. It is translated as CALGGRPSLKTGDSYTDKLIF.

The chain employs TRDV1 and TRDJ1, with a possible D match to TRDD3 (5 bases). Trimming cost V 4 bases and J 6 bases, with 27 bases left between them. The CDR3 loop spans 18 amino acids. From germline, CDR1 is TSWWSYY and CDR2 QGS. Here the CDR3 reads CALGVRLATVLGTYKLIF. In DNA, the CDR3 is TGTGCTCTTGGGGTAAGGTTGGCTACGGTGTTGGGGACTTATAAACTCATCTTT.

This clone occurred a few times. With a far larger clone one base away, a read error is the likely cause. This same CDR3 is encoded by further DNA sequences in the sample. This chain links TRDV1 with TRDJ1; 10 bases agree with TRDD3. TCRdb carries no J gene annotation; the J gene was assigned here by matching the DNA with germline. After removal of 3 bases from V and 0 bases from J, the junction contained 37 bases not matched to a gene. The length of the CDR3 is 27 residues. Per germline, CDR1 TSWWSYY and CDR2 QGS. The CDR3 sequence: CALGELNIAPGPTYWGIGGIYTDKLIF. The DNA of the CDR3 is TGTGCTCTTGGGGAGCTAAACATCGCCCCCGGGCCTACATACTGGGGGATTGGCGGGATCTACACCGATAAACTCATCTTT.

This clone was seen only a few times. This likely came from a read error, as a far larger clone is one base away. Other DNA sequences of this sample code for an identical CDR3. This chain uses TRDV1 with TRDJ2, with TRDD3 matching over 12 bases. The CDR3 is 17 residues long. The germline gives CDR1 TSWWSYY, CDR2 QGS. The CDR3 spells CALGFTGGYPPTAQLFF. In DNA form, the CDR3 reads TGTGCTCTTGGATTTACTGGGGGATACCCCCCGACAGCTCAACTCTTCTTT.

This clone was detected ten times or more. This same CDR3 is encoded by further DNA sequences in the sample. The J gene is TRDJ1, the V gene TRDV1, with 12 bases identical to TRDD3. Germline CDR1 and CDR2: TSWWSYY and QGS. This CDR3 contains 25 residues. Trimming removed 2 bases from V and 3 bases from J; junction bases left unmatched: 31. The CDR3 sequence is CALGESASSTYWGIHTIWYADKLIF. The CDR3 nucleotides are TGTGCTCTTGGGGAATCCGCTTCCTCTACTTACTGGGGGATACACACCATTTGGTACGCCGATAAACTCATCTTT.

Regarding this clone: The TCRdb protein, from a much larger clone, departs from this DNA's translation at residue 17, likely by read error; the protein shown derives from the DNA. J is TRDJ3 and V is TRDV2; TRDD3 agrees at 11 bases. The J gene was not available in TCRdb and was assigned here by matching the DNA to germline segments. The CDR3 contains 24 residues. Germline assignment: CDR1 GEAIGNYY and CDR2 EKD. CDR3 bases: TGTGCCTGTGACCCAGTAGCTCAACTGGGGGATATAGGGGGCGCCTCCAGGGACACCCGACAGATGTTTTTC. Translation: CACDPVAQLGDIGGASRDTRQMFF.

Worth noting for this clone: This DNA's translation and the protein TCRdb lists, from a much larger clone, do not match at residue 8, likely due to a read error; the protein shown is translated from the DNA. V and J are TRDV1 and TRDJ2; 11 bases line up with TRDD3. Since TCRdb gives no J gene, matching the DNA to germline was used here to assign it. CDR1 and CDR2 from the germline V gene are TSWWSYY and QGS. The trim removed 5 bases at V and 1 base at J, leaving 21 bases unmatched. The CDR3 spans 22 residues. The CDR3 protein is CALGSNRLSPYWGIILTAQLFF. The CDR3 DNA reads as TGTGCTCTTGGGAGCAACCGGCTTTCCCCTTACTGGGGGATAATTTTGACAGCACAACTCTTCTTT.

In this sample, this clone turned up a few times. TCRdb's protein for this DNA is that of a much larger clone and differs from the translation at residue 14, likely a read error; the protein shown is the DNA translation. The CDR3 DNA sequence: TGTGCCTGTGACACCCTTACTGGGGGATTATACACCGATGAACTCATCTTT. Amino acids: CACDTLTGGLYTDELIF. The J gene is TRDJ1, the V gene TRDV2, with TRDD3 matching 10 bases. The J gene is absent in TCRdb and was assigned here via DNA matching to germline. The CDR3 covers 17 residues. Germline-derived CDR1 and CDR2 are GEAIGNYY and EKD.